The source of this T cell receptor beta chain is a study of OX40 agonist ivuxolimab in advanced cancers. This clone was seen a handful of times. Clones were sequenced by immunoSEQ multiplex PCR, and TCRdb holds only the in-frame ones, with some missing. Of about 88,000 clones in the sample, 70% to 90% were seen once. V dropped 6 bases and J dropped 7 bases, with 22 bases sitting between them. The CDR3 totals 16 residues. Germline CDR1 reads SEHNR; CDR2 reads FQNEAQ (reference sequence). The sequencing here drew on CD4+ or CD8+ T cells sorted from blood, taken in a trial of the OX40 agonist ivuxolimab. The V call is TRBV7-9, the J call TRBJ2-1, with D possibly being TRBD2 (8 bases). The clonotype comes from an adult with an advanced solid tumor such as melanoma, head and neck, liver or kidney cancer. CDR3 nucleotide sequence: TGTGCCAGCAGACCTAAGCTAGGGGGCGGGAGGAATGAGCAGTTCTTC. It translates to CASRPKLGGGRNEQFF.